Here is one T cell receptor beta chain with its context. This record comes from a study of blood T cell repertoires in COVID-19. Study summary: Acute and convalescent COVID-19 samples came from the United States, Italy and Spain.

Germline lookup yields CDR1 SEHNR and CDR2 FQNEAQ (reference sequence). CDR3 length: 14 amino acids. Germline trimming cut 3 bases from V and 0 bases from J; bases unmatched to any gene: 2. In the authors' methods: Estimation of nucleated cell counts was performed using reference gene primer amplification. Sequencing used immunoSEQ multiplex PCR; TCRdb keeps in-frame clones, though not all of them. The V and J calls and clone size are taken from that table; D and trimming were inferred from the DNA. The table records about 370,000 clones, nearly 90% of them present only once. The chain combines TRBV7-9 with TRBJ2-7, with 7 bases aligning to TRBD1. The TCR originated in a man between 18 and 35 years old with active or convalescent COVID-19. The sample taken for sequencing was peripheral blood. The CDR3 reads CASSLTGYSYEQYF. In DNA, the CDR3 is TGTGCCAGCAGCTTGACAGGGTACTCCTACGAGCAGTACTTC. Looking up the rest from reference TRBV7-9 and TRBJ2-7 gives the full variable domain: DTGVSQNPRHKITKRGQNVTFRCDPISEHNRLYWYRQTLGQGPEFLTYFQNEAQLEKSRLLSDRFSAERPKGSFSTLEIQRTEQGDSAMYLCASSLTGYSYEQYFGPGTRLTVT.